This T cell receptor (beta chain) was captured in a study of regulatory T cells in long-lasting Graves disease. Overall study context: Freshly diagnosed Graves' patients had used antithyroid drugs for under 3 months.

This clonotype was detected a few times. Its matching antigen is unknown. No conserved phenylalanine or tryptophan ends this CDR3, so it is likely a read error. The time point denotes: newly diagnosed GD, antithyroid drugs for less than 3 months. Preparation of the TCR library used RNA extracted from PBMCs. The study, taken as a whole, reports: TCR diversity was lower in persistent Graves' patients (versus newly diagnosed ones).

Arm-PCR of CDR3 regions with iRepertoire HTBI primers generated TCR beta libraries. TCRdb itself ran the multiplex PCR reads through MiXCR, one entry per CDR3 protein. This table has some 250,000 distinct CDR3 sequences, roughly 18% appearing once. The sequence derives from a female donor with Graves disease. Sequenced here: peripheral blood mononuclear cells (PBMCs), sampled at new diagnosis, from a patient treated with antithyroid drugs.

The CDR3 nucleotides read TGCGCCAGCAGCCTCTTGGGACAGGGGGCACAAAACTATGGCTACACCCTC. It translates to CASSLLGQGAQNYGYTL. The chain recombines TRBV5-1 with TRBJ1-2, with 12 bases lining up with TRBD1. V shed 4 bases and J 2 bases; nucleotides not matched to a gene: 9. Germline assignment: CDR1 SGHRS and CDR2 YFSETQ. The CDR3 is 17 amino acids.